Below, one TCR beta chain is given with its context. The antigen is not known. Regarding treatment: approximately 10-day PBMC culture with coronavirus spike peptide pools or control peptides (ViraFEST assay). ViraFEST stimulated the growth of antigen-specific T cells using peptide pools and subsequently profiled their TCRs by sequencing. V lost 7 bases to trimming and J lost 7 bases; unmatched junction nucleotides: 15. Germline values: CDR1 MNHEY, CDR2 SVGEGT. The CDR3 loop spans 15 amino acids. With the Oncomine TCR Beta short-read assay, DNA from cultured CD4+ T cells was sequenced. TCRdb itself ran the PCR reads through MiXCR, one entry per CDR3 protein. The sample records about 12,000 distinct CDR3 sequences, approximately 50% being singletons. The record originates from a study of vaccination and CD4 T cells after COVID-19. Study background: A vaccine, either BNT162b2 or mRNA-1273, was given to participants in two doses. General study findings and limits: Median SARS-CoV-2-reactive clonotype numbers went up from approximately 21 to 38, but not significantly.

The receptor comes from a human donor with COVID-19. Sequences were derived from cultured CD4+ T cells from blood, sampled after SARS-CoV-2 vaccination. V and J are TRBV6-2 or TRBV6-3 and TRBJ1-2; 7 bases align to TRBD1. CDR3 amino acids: CASIPAGQHYAGYTF. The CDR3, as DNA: TGTGCCAGCATTCCGGCGGGACAGCACTATGCTGGCTACACCTTC.